The 15 T cell receptor beta chains given below trace back to one sample, sequenced in a study of neurological immune-mediated disorders. Time point specified: technical triplicate 2. TCRdb used MiXCR to reprocess the 5' RACE reads, holding one entry per CDR3 protein. This repertoire shows about 59,000 distinct CDR3 sequences, about 24% found once; its top ten account for about 4.9%. The sequencing sample was made of PBMCs. All receptors come from a man between 60 and 75 years old with HTLV-1-associated myelopathy (HAM/TSP).

This chain joins TRBV20-1 and TRBJ2-2; the D is unclear. V was clipped by 1 base and J by 2 bases, with 5 bases between them. This CDR3 is built from 13 residues. Germline loops: CDR1 DFQATT, CDR2 SNEGSKA (reference sequence). The chain's CDR3 is CSARGGNTGELFF. Here the CDR3 DNA reads TGCAGTGCTAGAGGGGGTAACACCGGGGAGCTGTTTTTT.

On this clonotype itself: Relative to the germline gene, one junction end is altered; a read error may explain this. The CDR3 sequence: CASSLVAGGNEQFF. Here the CDR3 DNA reads TGCGCCAGCAGCTTGGTGGCAGGGGGCAATGAGCAGTTCTTC. V gene TRBV9 combines with J gene TRBJ2-1, with 7 bases fitting TRBD1. The CDR3 is 14 amino acids. Germline assignment: CDR1 SGDLS and CDR2 YYNGEE.

This clonotype was seen repeatedly, ten times or more. The chain carries TRBV11-2 and TRBJ2-1; D is undetermined. The V end was cut by 5 bases, the J end by 5 bases, with 13 bases between. Germline CDR1 and CDR2: SGHAT and FQNNGV. This CDR3 is 14 amino acids long. The CDR3 DNA reads TGTGCCAGCAGCCCCAGTTACACCCACAATGAGCAGTTCTTC. It yields the protein CASSPSYTHNEQFF.

This clonotype has ten or more counts. This chain uses TRBV9 with TRBJ1-1; 10 bases map to TRBD1. V lost 0 bases and J lost 8; bases outside the gene matches: 1. In germline, CDR1 is SGDLS, CDR2 YYNGEE. The CDR3 contains 13 residues. As DNA, the CDR3 is TGTGCCAGCAGCGTAGGGGGACAGGGGGAAGCTTTCTTT. This encodes CASSVGGQGEAFF.

Many counts were recorded for this clonotype. The gene calls are TRBV27 and TRBJ2-1, with 10 positions matching TRBD2. Germline V gives CDR1 MNHEY, CDR2 SMNVEV (reference sequence). Losses at the gene ends were 10 bases for V and 8 bases for J; bases not matched to a gene: 11. This CDR3 region has 14 residues. DNA for the CDR3: TGTGCCACCTCCAGACCTAGCGGGAGTCATGAGCAGTTCTTC. It yields the protein CATSRPSGSHEQFF.

The chain couples TRBV5-4 to TRBJ2-7; TRBD2 matches at 10 bases. The CDR3 extends over 15 amino acids. The V segment lost 6 bases and the J segment 6 bases; nucleotides outside the gene matches: 12. From germline, CDR1 is SGHNT and CDR2 YYREEE (reference sequence). CDR3 nucleotide sequence: TGTGCCAGCACCCCCGGAGGAGCGGGAGGGGGCGAGCAGTACTTC. The encoded protein is CASTPGGAGGGEQYF.

This clonotype was seen at least ten times. The V gene is TRBV12-3 or TRBV12-4, the J gene TRBJ2-1, with 7 bases aligning to TRBD2. Trimming cost V 3 bases and J 9 bases; bases outside gene matches: 8. The CDR3 sequence is 14 residues long. CDR3 sequence: CASSLGGGDGEQFF. DNA for the CDR3: TGTGCCAGCAGTTTGGGGGGAGGGGATGGTGAGCAGTTCTTC.

This chain uses TRBV6-5 with TRBJ1-5; D ambiguous. The CDR3 is 16 amino acids. V was cut by 5 bases and J by 3 bases, with 17 bases left in between. Looked up from germline, CDR1 is MNHEY and CDR2 is SVGAGI. The CDR3 loop reads CASSPTFTPNNQPQHF. For the CDR3, the DNA is TGTGCCAGCAGTCCGACCTTCACACCAAACAATCAGCCCCAGCATTTT.

This clonotype has a count of ten or more. V gene TRBV4-2 combines with J gene TRBJ1-3; D ambiguous. CDR1 is LGHNA and CDR2 is YNFKEQ in the germline V gene. V was cut by 1 base and J by 4 bases, with 14 bases left in between. The CDR3 runs 16 residues. The CDR3 DNA sequence: TGTGCCAGCAGCCAAGTTCTTACGGTACCGGGAAACACCATATATTTT. It yields the protein CASSQVLTVPGNTIYF.

This clonotype was seen ten or more times. The chain employs TRBV12-3 or TRBV12-4 and TRBJ2-3; D is ambiguous. V lost 3 bases to trimming and J lost 1 base, with 8 bases between them. There are 14 residues in the CDR3. DNA for the CDR3: TGTGCCAGCAGTTTTTTGGCGGGCACAGATACGCAGTATTTT. This translates into CASSFLAGTDTQYF.

In its sample, this clonotype was seen many times. The chain carries TRBV5-1 and TRBJ2-3, with D possibly matching TRBD2 (6 bases). Looked up from germline, CDR1 is SGHRS and CDR2 is YFSETQ. Between the trimmed V and J ends, which lost 4 bases and 3 bases, there was a span of 12 bases. The CDR3 spans 14 residues. The CDR3 sequence is CASSLGGNTDTQYF. CDR3 nucleotides: TGCGCCAGCAGCCTCGGCGGGAATACAGATACGCAGTATTTT.

This clonotype showed up just a few times. V is TRBV5-1 and J is TRBJ2-5; D may correspond to TRBD1 or TRBD2 (5 bases each). Germline CDR1 is SGHRS and CDR2 is YFSETQ. V was shortened by 0 bases and J by 1 base, with 10 bases between the two germline ends. CDR3 length: 15 residues. CDR3 protein: CASSLDGGPQETQYF. The CDR3 region has the DNA TGCGCCAGCAGCTTGGATGGGGGACCCCAAGAGACCCAGTACTTC.

In its sample, this clonotype was seen a few times. The chain joins TRBV7-3 to TRBJ2-1; TRBD2 matches 10 bases. CDR3 length: 17 residues. Looked up from germline, CDR1 is SGHTA and CDR2 is FQGTGA. J gave up 4 bases and V 0 bases, and 6 bases lay outside the gene matches. The CDR3 DNA follows: TGTGCCAGCAGCTTAACGGGTGGAGCGGGAGGGTACAATGAGCAGTTCTTC. Its translation is CASSLTGGAGGYNEQFF.

The chain uses TRBV5-1 and TRBJ2-6, with 11 bases fitting TRBD1. J was trimmed by 2 bases and V by 0 bases; bases with no gene match: 7. CDR3 size: 19 residues. CDR1 is SGHRS, CDR2 YFSETQ, per germline. CDR3 sequence: CASSLVGGDRGTGANVLTF. The DNA for the CDR3 is TGCGCCAGCAGCTTGGTAGGGGGGGACAGGGGGACTGGGGCCAACGTCCTGACTTTC.

The V gene is TRBV7-8, the J gene TRBJ2-5; 7 bases line up with TRBD1. The CDR3 runs 15 residues. Per germline, CDR1 SGHVS and CDR2 FQNEAQ. V shed 2 bases, J shed 4 bases, and the junction held 7 bases outside the gene matches. The DNA for the CDR3 is TGTGCCAGCAGCTTAAATAGGCCAGGGGGAGAGACCCAGTACTTC. Its protein product is CASSLNRPGGETQYF.